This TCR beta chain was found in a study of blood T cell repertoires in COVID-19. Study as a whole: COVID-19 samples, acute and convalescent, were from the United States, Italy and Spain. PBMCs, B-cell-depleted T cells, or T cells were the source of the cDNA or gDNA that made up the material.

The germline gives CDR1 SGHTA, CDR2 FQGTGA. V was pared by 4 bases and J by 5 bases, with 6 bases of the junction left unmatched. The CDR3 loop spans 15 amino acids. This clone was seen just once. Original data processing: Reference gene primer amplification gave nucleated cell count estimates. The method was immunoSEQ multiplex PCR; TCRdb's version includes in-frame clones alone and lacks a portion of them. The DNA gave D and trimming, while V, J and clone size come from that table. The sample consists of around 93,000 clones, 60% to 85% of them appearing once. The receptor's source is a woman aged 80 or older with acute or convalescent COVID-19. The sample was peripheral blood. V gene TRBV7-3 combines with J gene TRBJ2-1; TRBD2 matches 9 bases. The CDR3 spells CASSYSGSMNNEQFF. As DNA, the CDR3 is TGTGCCAGCAGCTATAGCGGGAGTATGAACAATGAGCAGTTCTTC.